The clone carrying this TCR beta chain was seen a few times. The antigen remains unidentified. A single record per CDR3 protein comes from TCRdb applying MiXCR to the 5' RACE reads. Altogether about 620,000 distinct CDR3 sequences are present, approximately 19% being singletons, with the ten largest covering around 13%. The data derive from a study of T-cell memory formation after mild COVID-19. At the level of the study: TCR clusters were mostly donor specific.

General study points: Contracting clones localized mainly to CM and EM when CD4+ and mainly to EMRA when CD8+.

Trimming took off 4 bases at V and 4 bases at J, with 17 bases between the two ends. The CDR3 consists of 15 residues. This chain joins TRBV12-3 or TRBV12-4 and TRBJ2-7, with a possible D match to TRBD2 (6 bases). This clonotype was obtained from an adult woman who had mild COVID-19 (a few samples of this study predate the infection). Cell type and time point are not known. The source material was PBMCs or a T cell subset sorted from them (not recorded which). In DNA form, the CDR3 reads TGTGCCAGCAGTTCGGGCGGGGTACTGAGGTACGAGCAGTACTTC. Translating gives CASSSGGVLRYEQYF.